These T cell receptor beta chains were read from a single sample in a study of blood T cell repertoires in COVID-19. The protocol was immunoSEQ multiplex PCR, while the TCRdb copy is restricted to in-frame clones and leaves out a portion. Seen here are 250,000 or so clones, roughly 86% observed once, and the top ten hold around 2.9%. The sample consisted of peripheral blood. The receptors shown here come from a woman aged 60-75 years with acute or convalescent COVID-19. CDR3s include the opening cysteine and the closing phenylalanine or tryptophan.

V	J	CDR3
TRBV19	TRBJ2-2	CASSIDLWAGELFF
TRBV9	TRBJ2-2	CASSRVAGTGELFF
TRBV3-1/TRBV3-2	TRBJ1-1	CASSLGQGGTEAFF
TRBV6-5	TRBJ1-2	CASSIRGAGGYTF
TRBV18	TRBJ2-1	CASSPTQGTYNEQFF
TRBV6-5	TRBJ2-5	CASSRDSRQETQYF
TRBV6-5	TRBJ2-2	CASSKRDLNTGELFF
TRBV9	TRBJ2-3	CASSVGTGGFTDTQYF
TRBV19	TRBJ1-3	CASTLYTGNTIYF
TRBV28	TRBJ1-1	CASRPAGGGTEAFF
TRBV11-2	TRBJ2-5	CASSLVNSGETQYF
TRBV12-5	TRBJ1-1	CASGLGGREAFF
TRBV9	TRBJ1-1	CASSVGMGPAAEAFF
TRBV29-1	TRBJ1-1	CSASGQGERLNTEAFF
TRBV30	TRBJ2-1	CAWTKGQGGDYEQFF
TRBV28	TRBJ2-7	CASTQGIAPYEQYF
TRBV10-1	TRBJ2-7	CASSERGQGSLHYEQYF
TRBV6-5	TRBJ1-2	CASSYSLGVTGRGYTF
TRBV10-1	TRBJ1-3	CASSESAGIRGNTIYF
TRBV28	TRBJ2-1	CASLVGREGTGEQFF
TRBV4-3	TRBJ2-7	CASSLNEGGSTYEQYF
TRBV28	TRBJ1-1	CASRSSTANTEAFF
TRBV6-2/TRBV6-3	TRBJ2-3	CASSYFGLAGASTDTQYF
TRBV24-1	TRBJ2-2	CATSTSGRRTGELFF
TRBV30	TRBJ1-4	CAWGQSQEKLFF
TRBV7-2	TRBJ2-5	CASSYDRGLETQYF
TRBV6-5	TRBJ1-5	CASATGVNQPQHF
TRBV6-5	TRBJ1-5	CASSYSTGDSNQPQHF
TRBV21-1	TRBJ2-5	CASSNSGTGSPPGVQETQYF
TRBV19	TRBJ2-2	CASSPGHGVNGELFF
TRBV19	TRBJ1-2	CASSQGDRGLFYGYTF
TRBV16	TRBJ1-4	CASSQSGQGREKLFF
TRBV4-2	TRBJ2-3	CASSQIFQVADTDTQYF
TRBV9	TRBJ1-4	CASSPGQVGEKLFF
TRBV28	TRBJ1-5	CASSLGQNQPQHF
TRBV5-1	TRBJ1-2	CASSVDRAFRGYTF
TRBV30	TRBJ1-3	CAWSQENTIYF
TRBV6-5	TRBJ2-7	CASRSSGSPYEQYF
TRBV6-2/TRBV6-3	TRBJ2-2	CASSWSRASGPGELFF
TRBV2	TRBJ2-7	CASSFGGGEGEQYF
TRBV5-1	TRBJ2-1	CASSSRGSSYNEQFF
TRBV19	TRBJ1-2	CASSVQVQGSNYGYTF
TRBV27	TRBJ2-7	CASSSRDLKVIFYEQYF
TRBV25-1	TRBJ1-6	CASRGTANSPLHF
TRBV7-2	TRBJ2-7	CASSFGQGTYEQYF
TRBV18	TRBJ1-1	CASSPSRTEAFF
TRBV2	TRBJ1-5	CASARIQGNNQPQHF
TRBV7-9	TRBJ2-1	CASSVVGTGDNEQFF
TRBV4-1	TRBJ2-3	CASSLQGVPSTDTQYF
TRBV6-5	TRBJ2-7	CASRSTGSSEQYF
TRBV7-9	TRBJ1-1	CASSLESGGEAFF
TRBV19	TRBJ2-2	CASSIRTGELFF
TRBV18	TRBJ2-2	CASSPPSGRNTGELFF
TRBV6-5	TRBJ1-5	CASSSDRGLGQPQHF
TRBV30	TRBJ2-2	CAWRTSGNTGELFF
TRBV19	TRBJ2-7	CASSILGQGSSYEQYF
TRBV3-1/TRBV3-2	TRBJ2-1	CASSQEGDRRNNEQFF
TRBV18	TRBJ2-1	CASSPVLARDYNEQFF
TRBV9	TRBJ1-2	CAIPGQGADGYTF